The rows below give T cell receptor beta chains drawn from one sample of a study of siplizumab effects on memory and regulatory T cells. The method was immunoSEQ multiplex PCR; TCRdb's version includes in-frame clones alone and lacks a portion of them. Altogether roughly 100,000 clones are present, 80% to 95% being singletons, with the ten largest covering roughly 1.1%. Sequences were obtained from CD4+ T cells sorted from blood. Source of these receptors: a human donor in good health. Both conserved end residues are part of each CDR3. D genes are given only for firm matches. Size is stated for part of the rows, as once, few or many counts, or as a class when the clone is expanded.

v_gene: TRBV30; d_gene: -; abundance: -; j_gene: TRBJ2-6; CDR3aa: CAWSVLRRSLSGANVLTF; CDR3nt: TGTGCCTGGAGTGTACTAAGGCGCTCGTTATCTGGGGCCAACGTCCTGACTTTC
v_gene: TRBV10-1; d_gene: TRBD2; abundance: -; j_gene: TRBJ2-5; CDR3aa: CASRSGSGIGTSGKFQETQYF; CDR3nt: TGCGCCAGCAGATCTGGCTCTGGGATCGGGACTAGCGGGAAATTCCAAGAGACCCAGTACTTC
v_gene: TRBV5-1; d_gene: -; abundance: -; j_gene: TRBJ1-1; CDR3aa: CASSLTRGTEAFF; CDR3nt: TGCGCCAGCAGCTTAACCAGGGGCACTGAAGCTTTCTTT
v_gene: TRBV5-1; d_gene: -; abundance: -; j_gene: TRBJ2-3; CDR3aa: CASSSGASSTDTQYF; CDR3nt: TGCGCCAGCAGCTCCGGGGCCTCTAGCACAGATACGCAGTATTTT
v_gene: TRBV10-2; d_gene: -; abundance: -; j_gene: TRBJ2-7; CDR3aa: CASSERAGSSYEQYF; CDR3nt: TGCGCCAGCAGTGAGAGGGCAGGGTCAAGCTACGAGCAGTACTTC
v_gene: TRBV9; d_gene: -; abundance: -; j_gene: TRBJ2-2; CDR3aa: CASSDRQVTGELFF; CDR3nt: TGTGCCAGCAGCGACCGACAGGTCACCGGGGAGCTGTTTTTT
v_gene: TRBV9; d_gene: TRBD2; abundance: -; j_gene: TRBJ2-1; CDR3aa: CASTLGGTSPPDEQFF; CDR3nt: TGTGCCAGCACTCTAGGGGGGACTAGCCCTCCAGATGAGCAGTTCTTC
v_gene: TRBV11-3; d_gene: -; abundance: -; j_gene: TRBJ2-3; CDR3aa: CASSPGRRGEAQYF; CDR3nt: TGTGCCAGCAGCCCCGGGCGACGGGGCGAGGCGCAGTATTTT
v_gene: TRBV28; d_gene: -; abundance: -; j_gene: TRBJ1-5; CDR3aa: CASRRQISQPQHF; CDR3nt: TGTGCCAGCAGACGACAGATTTCTCAGCCCCAGCATTTT
v_gene: TRBV7-9; d_gene: -; abundance: few; j_gene: TRBJ2-7; CDR3aa: CASSFMGEQYF; CDR3nt: TGTGCCAGCAGCTTTATGGGCGAGCAGTACTTC
v_gene: TRBV4-1; d_gene: -; abundance: -; j_gene: TRBJ2-1; CDR3aa: CASSTQSDFYNEQFF; CDR3nt: TGCGCCAGCAGCACCCAGTCGGATTTTTACAATGAGCAGTTCTTC
v_gene: TRBV28; d_gene: -; abundance: -; j_gene: TRBJ2-7; CDR3aa: CASSLSPLVGYEQYF; CDR3nt: TGTGCCAGCAGTTTATCCCCACTGGTAGGCTACGAGCAGTACTTC
v_gene: TRBV7-9; d_gene: TRBD1; abundance: -; j_gene: TRBJ2-7; CDR3aa: CASIRTGITYEQYF; CDR3nt: TGTGCCAGCATCCGGACAGGGATAACCTACGAGCAGTACTTC
v_gene: TRBV6-1; d_gene: -; abundance: few; j_gene: TRBJ1-1; CDR3aa: CASSVSSSGIPEAFF; CDR3nt: TGTGCCAGCAGTGTGTCATCTTCGGGCATCCCTGAAGCTTTCTTT
v_gene: TRBV6-1; d_gene: TRBD1; abundance: -; j_gene: TRBJ1-1; CDR3aa: CASRGDRALNTEAFF; CDR3nt: TGTGCCAGCAGGGGGGACAGGGCACTGAACACTGAAGCTTTCTTT
v_gene: TRBV18; d_gene: TRBD1; abundance: few; j_gene: TRBJ1-1; CDR3aa: CASSFRAGTGAMNTEAFF; CDR3nt: TGTGCCAGCTCATTTCGCGCCGGGACAGGGGCGATGAACACTGAAGCTTTCTTT